The subject of this entry is one TCR beta chain. Its target is unknown. The data were taken from a study of T cell repertoires in cytomegalovirus infection. Each CDR3 protein gets one entry after TCRdb re-called the reads with MiXCR. The sample has some 270,000 distinct CDR3 sequences; roughly a fifth are singletons. The trim removed 7 bases at V and 9 bases at J, leaving 10 bases unmatched. Germline V gene sequence: CDR1 SGHVS, CDR2 FQNEAQ. This CDR3 comprises 15 residues. This TCR was sampled from a human donor in good health (CMV status not recorded). Some clones in this sample may be carry-over from other donors' samples. The rearrangement uses TRBV7-8 and TRBJ2-1; 12 nucleotides line up with TRBD2. The material sequenced was cultured PBMCs, taken from culture after CMV antigen stimulation. The CDR3 protein is CASIGLAGGPGEQFF. As DNA, the CDR3 is TGTGCCAGCATCGGGCTAGCGGGAGGGCCGGGTGAGCAGTTCTTC.